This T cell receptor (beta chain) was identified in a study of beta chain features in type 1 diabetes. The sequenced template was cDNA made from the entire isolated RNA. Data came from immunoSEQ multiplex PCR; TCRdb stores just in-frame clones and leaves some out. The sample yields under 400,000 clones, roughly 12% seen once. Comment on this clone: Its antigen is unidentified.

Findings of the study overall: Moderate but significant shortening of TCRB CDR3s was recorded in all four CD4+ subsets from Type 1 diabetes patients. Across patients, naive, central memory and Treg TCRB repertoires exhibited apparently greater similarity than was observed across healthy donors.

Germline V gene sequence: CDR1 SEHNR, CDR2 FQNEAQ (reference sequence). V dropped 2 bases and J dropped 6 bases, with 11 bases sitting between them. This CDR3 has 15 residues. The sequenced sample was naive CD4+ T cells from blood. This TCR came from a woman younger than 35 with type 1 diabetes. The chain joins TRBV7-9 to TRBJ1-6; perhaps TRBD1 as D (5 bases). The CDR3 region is CASSLLSQGNSPLHF. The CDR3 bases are TGTGCCAGCAGCTTACTTTCTCAGGGTAATTCACCCCTCCACTTT.